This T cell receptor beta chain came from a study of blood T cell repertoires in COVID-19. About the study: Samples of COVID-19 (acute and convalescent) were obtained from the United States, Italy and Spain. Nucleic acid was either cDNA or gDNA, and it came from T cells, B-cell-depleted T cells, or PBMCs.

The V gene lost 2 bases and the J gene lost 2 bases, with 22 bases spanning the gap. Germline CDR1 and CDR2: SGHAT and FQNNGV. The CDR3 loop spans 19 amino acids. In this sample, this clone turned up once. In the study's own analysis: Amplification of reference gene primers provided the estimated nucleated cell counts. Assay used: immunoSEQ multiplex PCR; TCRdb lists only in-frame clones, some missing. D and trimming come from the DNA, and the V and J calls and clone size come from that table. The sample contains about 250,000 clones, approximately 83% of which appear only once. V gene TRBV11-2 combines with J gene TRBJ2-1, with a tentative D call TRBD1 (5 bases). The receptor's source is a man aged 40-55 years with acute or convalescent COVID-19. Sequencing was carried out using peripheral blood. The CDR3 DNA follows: TGTGCCAGCAGCTTAAATGGGCAGGGTCTCAGGCGGACCTACAATGAGCAGTTCTTC. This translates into CASSLNGQGLRRTYNEQFF. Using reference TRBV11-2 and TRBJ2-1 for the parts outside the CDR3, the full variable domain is EAGVAQSPRYKIIEKRQSVAFWCNPISGHATLYWYQQILGQGPKLLIQFQNNGVVDDSQLPKDRFSAERLKGVDSTLKIQPAKLEDSAVYLCASSLNGQGLRRTYNEQFFGPGTRLTVL.